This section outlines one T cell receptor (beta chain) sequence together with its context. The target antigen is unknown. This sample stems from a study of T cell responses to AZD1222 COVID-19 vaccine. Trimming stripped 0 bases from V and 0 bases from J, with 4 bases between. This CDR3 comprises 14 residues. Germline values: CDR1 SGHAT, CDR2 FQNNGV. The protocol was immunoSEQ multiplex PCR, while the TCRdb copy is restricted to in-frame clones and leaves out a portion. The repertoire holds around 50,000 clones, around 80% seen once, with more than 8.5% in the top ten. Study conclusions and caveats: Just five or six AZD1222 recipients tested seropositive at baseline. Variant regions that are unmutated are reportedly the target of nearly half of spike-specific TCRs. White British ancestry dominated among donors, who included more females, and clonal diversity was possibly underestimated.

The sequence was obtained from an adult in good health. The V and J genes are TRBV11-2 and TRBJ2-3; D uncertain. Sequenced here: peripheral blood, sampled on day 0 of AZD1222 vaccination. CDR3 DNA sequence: TGTGCCAGCAGCTTAGACGGGAGCACAGATACGCAGTATTTT. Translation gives CASSLDGSTDTQYF.